This T cell receptor (beta chain) derives from a study of identical twins. Notes on the study in general: Insertions were fewer in abundant cord blood beta clonotypes, whereas memory repertoires showed none of this pattern. There was more out-of-frame TCR alpha sharing in monozygotic twins than models estimated.

This clonotype showed up just a few times. Its antigen remains unknown. TCRdb redid the calling of the 5' RACE reads with MiXCR, one entry per CDR3 protein. The table includes hundreds of thousands of distinct CDR3 sequences, roughly 9.4% detected once. All of the donors were Caucasians in good health. The sample comprised memory (CD45RO+) T cells sorted from blood. The TCR comes from a woman aged 18-29 years in good health.

CDR3 amino acids: CASLGNTGELFF. The CDR3 DNA follows: TGTGCCAGCCTGGGTAACACCGGGGAGCTGTTTTTT. V is TRBV9 and J is TRBJ2-2; no clear D gene. Per the germline V gene, CDR1 is SGDLS and CDR2 is YYNGEE. The CDR3 runs to 12 residues. V lost 7 bases, J lost 2 bases, and 6 bases lay in between.